The 22 T cell receptor beta chains below all came from one sample that was sequenced in a study of cytomegalovirus exposure and HLA in healthy donors. PCR used 60 Vbeta primers and 13 Jbeta primers. The assay was immunoSEQ multiplex PCR, and TCRdb's table has in-frame clones only and misses some. The data hold hundreds of thousands of clones, with over 75% observed a single time. Material for sequencing was PBMCs. The source of these receptors is a boy aged 5-17 years in good health and CMV-seronegative.

The chain combines TRBV4-2 with TRBJ1-1; 8 nucleotides agree with TRBD1. Germline values: CDR1 LGHNA, CDR2 YNFKEQ. The trim removed 1 base at V and 7 bases at J, leaving 8 bases unmatched. The CDR3 runs 15 residues. The CDR3 sequence: CASSQVGTGPREAFF. CDR3 nucleotide sequence: TGTGCCAGCAGCCAAGTGGGGACAGGTCCGCGTGAAGCTTTCTTT.

This clone was counted only a few times. The chain links TRBV2 to TRBJ1-1, with D possibly matching TRBD1 (6 bases). V was cut by 7 bases and J by 3 bases, with 18 bases left in between. CDR3 length: 15 residues. CDR1 SNHLY and CDR2 FYNNEI come from the germline V gene. The CDR3 reads CASTLEGGRDTEAFF. In DNA, the CDR3 is TGTGCCAGCACCCTCGAGGGGGGGAGGGACACTGAAGCTTTCTTT.

This chain connects TRBV7-9 to TRBJ2-1, with TRBD2 matching over 8 bases. J lost 6 bases, V lost 5 bases, and 15 bases had no gene match. The CDR3 runs 17 residues. Germline V gene data show CDR1 as SEHNR and CDR2 as FQNEAQ (reference sequence). The CDR3 is CASSHGGSGAMTNEQFF. In DNA form, the CDR3 reads TGTGCCAGCAGCCACGGAGGTAGCGGGGCAATGACCAATGAGCAGTTCTTC. The full variable domain, rest sourced from reference TRBV7-9 and TRBJ2-1, is DTGVSQNPRHKITKRGQNVTFRCDPISEHNRLYWYRQTLGQGPEFLTYFQNEAQLEKSRLLSDRFSAERPKGSFSTLEIQRTEQGDSAMYLCASSHGGSGAMTNEQFFGPGTRLTVL.

The CDR3 spells CASSPVMGGGSSYNEQFF. CDR3 in DNA: TGTGCCAGCAGCCCTGTAATGGGGGGGGGTAGCTCCTACAATGAGCAGTTCTTC. The chain has TRBV13 and TRBJ2-1; TRBD2 matches 7 bases. CDR1 is PRHDT and CDR2 is FYEKMQ in the germline V gene (reference sequence). Unmatched junction bases numbered 13, after V lost 5 bases and J lost 0 bases. The CDR3 sequence is 18 residues long.

This clone was observed a single time. The rearrangement uses TRBV9 and TRBJ2-1; D is unresolved. Trimming took 4 bases from V and 5 from J, leaving 7 bases between them. This CDR3 is built from 12 residues. CDR1 is SGDLS, CDR2 YYNGEE, per germline. CDR3 region: CASSLSDNEQFF. DNA of the CDR3: TGTGCCAGCAGCCTATCGGACAATGAGCAGTTCTTC.

V and J are TRBV9 and TRBJ2-7; TRBD1 aligns across 9 bases. After removal of 4 bases from V and 6 bases from J, the junction contained 23 bases not matched to a gene. This CDR3 comprises 19 residues. In germline, CDR1 is SGDLS, CDR2 YYNGEE. CDR3 region: CASSPFSAPRDREGFEQYF. As DNA, the CDR3 is TGTGCCAGCAGCCCCTTCTCAGCCCCCCGGGACAGGGAAGGGTTCGAGCAGTACTTC.

The chain joins TRBV30 to TRBJ2-3; 10 bases are shared with TRBD2. Germline V lookup: CDR1 GTSNPN, CDR2 SVGIG (reference sequence). The CDR3 runs to 13 residues. After removal of 7 bases from V and 3 bases from J, the junction contained 4 bases not matched to a gene. The CDR3 sequence is CASRAGGTDTQYF. The CDR3 bases are TGTGCCTCCCGAGCGGGGGGGACAGATACGCAGTATTTT.

The chain uses TRBV30 and TRBJ1-5; the D gene is possibly TRBD1 (6 bases). The V end was cut by 5 bases, the J end by 4 bases, with 12 bases between. The CDR3 covers 13 residues. CDR1 is GTSNPN, CDR2 SVGIG, per germline (reference sequence). The DNA for the CDR3 is TGTGCCTGGGAAACAGGGTTTAATCAGCCCCAGCATTTT. Its translation: CAWETGFNQPQHF.

The CDR3 nucleotides read TGTGCCAGCAGTTTACTGGCACTACACTCCTACAATGAGCAGTTCTTC. Encoded protein: CASSLLALHSYNEQFF. The rearrangement joins TRBV6-6 to TRBJ2-1; D not certain. The CDR3 runs 16 residues. The V and J ends lost 4 bases and 0 bases respectively, with 13 bases between them. Germline loops: CDR1 MNHNY, CDR2 SVGAGI (reference sequence).

The chain couples TRBV11-3 to TRBJ2-1, with 7 bases identical to TRBD2. The ends lost 5 bases at V and 4 bases at J; junction bases unmatched: 17. The CDR3 length is 18 residues. Germline V lookup: CDR1 SGHNT, CDR2 YENEEA. The CDR3 sequence is CASSQFGAGTTYYNEQFF. CDR3 nucleotide sequence: TGTGCCAGCAGCCAATTCGGGGCCGGGACTACGTATTACAATGAGCAGTTCTTC.

V and J are TRBV10-3 and TRBJ1-6, with 9 bases lining up with TRBD1. V shed 6 bases and J 5 bases; nucleotides not matched to a gene: 8. The germline gives CDR1 ENHRY, CDR2 SYGVKD. The CDR3 loop spans 16 amino acids. Here the CDR3 reads CAISDGTGRNNSPLHF. CDR3 nucleotide sequence: TGTGCCATCAGCGACGGGACAGGGAGAAATAATTCACCCCTCCACTTT.

The V call is TRBV18, the J call TRBJ2-7; TRBD2 matches at 8 bases. The J segment lost 4 bases and the V segment lost 10 bases, leaving 12 bases of the junction unmatched. CDR1 is KGHSH and CDR2 is LQKENI in the germline V gene. The CDR3 contains 14 residues. As DNA, the CDR3 is TGTGCCACTCGGGGTAGCGGGGAGATTTACGAGCAGTACTTC. Its translation: CATRGSGEIYEQYF.

In this sample, this clone turned up once. Relative to the germline gene, one junction end is altered; a read error may explain this. This sequence joins TRBV7-9 and TRBJ1-5; TRBD1 agrees at 7 bases. Germline V CDR1 and CDR2: SEHNR, FQNEAQ (reference sequence). This CDR3 region has 17 residues. CDR3 nucleotides: TGTTCCAGCAGCTACGTGCGGTCAGGGGGGTCCAATCAGCCCCAGCATTTT. It specifies CSSSYVRSGGSNQPQHF.

The chain is built from TRBV7-9 and TRBJ2-1; 11 bases map to TRBD2. Germline V gives CDR1 SEHNR, CDR2 FQNEAQ (reference sequence). J was trimmed by 2 bases and V by 4 bases; bases with no gene match: 4. The CDR3 sequence is 16 residues long. CDR3 in DNA: TGTGCCAGCAGCTATAGCGGGGGGGCGCCCTACAATGAGCAGTTCTTC. Translation gives CASSYSGGAPYNEQFF. Looking up the rest from reference TRBV7-9 and TRBJ2-1 gives the full variable domain: DTGVSQNPRHKITKRGQNVTFRCDPISEHNRLYWYRQTLGQGPEFLTYFQNEAQLEKSRLLSDRFSAERPKGSFSTLEIQRTEQGDSAMYLCASSYSGGAPYNEQFFGPGTRLTVL.

V usage is TRBV6-1 and J usage is TRBJ2-1, with a tentative D call TRBD1 (5 bases). The CDR3 loop spans 15 amino acids. V was pared by 3 bases and J by 3 bases, with 12 bases between. CDR1 MNHNS and CDR2 SASEGT come from the germline V gene. CDR3 protein: CASSDTGSYYNEQFF. DNA of the CDR3: TGTGCCAGCAGTGATACAGGATCATACTACAATGAGCAGTTCTTC.

This clone is a singleton in its sample. The gene calls are TRBV9 and TRBJ2-7; 9 bases are shared with TRBD2. The CDR3 has 18 amino acids. V dropped 3 bases and J dropped 2; count of bases not matched to a gene: 15. Germline CDR1 and CDR2: SGDLS and YYNGEE. The DNA for the CDR3 is TGTGCCAGCAGCGAGGGACTAGCTTCGGAGGGGGTCGCCTACGAGCAGTACTTC. Translation: CASSEGLASEGVAYEQYF.

The chain is built from TRBV10-2 and TRBJ1-1; possible D gene TRBD1, 6 bases. The CDR3 is 14 amino acids. Deletions cut 7 bases from V and 2 bases from J, with 14 bases between. The germline V gene has CDR1 WSHSY and CDR2 SAAADI. The CDR3 region is CASMTGQINTEAFF. The CDR3 coding sequence is TGCGCCAGCATGACGGGACAAATAAACACTGAAGCTTTCTTT.

J is TRBJ2-7 and V is TRBV2, with no clear D. The germline V gene encodes CDR1 SNHLY and CDR2 FYNNEI. This CDR3 contains 13 residues. Between the trimmed V and J ends, which lost 5 bases and 2 bases, there was a span of 10 bases. The CDR3 is CASSPGEAYEQYF. The DNA for the CDR3 is TGTGCCAGCAGTCCTGGAGAGGCCTACGAGCAGTACTTC.

The rearrangement joins TRBV7-6 to TRBJ2-3, with a weak D call TRBD2 (5 bases). In germline, CDR1 is SGHVS, CDR2 FNYEAQ. V lost 5 bases to trimming and J lost 4 bases, with 13 bases between them. The CDR3 has 14 residues. DNA for the CDR3: TGTGCCAGCAGCCGGAGGACCTCCCCAGATACGCAGTATTTT. Translating gives CASSRRTSPDTQYF.

The chain combines TRBV5-6 with TRBJ1-2, with TRBD1 identical over 10 bases. With 4 bases clipped from V and 7 bases from J, the junction kept 4 bases outside the gene matches. The CDR3 sequence is 13 residues long. Germline V gives CDR1 SGHDT, CDR2 YYEEEE. The CDR3 DNA is TGTGCCAGCAGCCGACAGGGGGCGGGTGGCTACACCTTC. This sequence encodes CASSRQGAGGYTF. Full variable domain (remainder filled in from reference TRBV5-6 and TRBJ1-2): DAGVTQSPTHLIKTRGQQVTLRCSPKSGHDTVSWYQQALGQGPQFIFQYYEEEERQRGNFPDRFSGHQFPNYSSELNVNALLLGDSALYLCASSRQGAGGYTFGSGTRLTVV.

The gene calls are TRBV6-1 and TRBJ2-1; D is possibly TRBD2 (6 bases). The CDR3 spans 15 residues. Trimming took 4 bases from V and 8 from J, leaving 18 bases between them. Germline CDR1 is MNHNS and CDR2 is SASEGT. The CDR3: CASSVNTGEYDEQFF. CDR3 sequence (DNA): TGTGCCAGCAGTGTTAATACGGGAGAGTACGATGAGCAGTTCTTC.

The chain is built from TRBV19 and TRBJ2-1; 12 bases are shared with TRBD2. In germline, CDR1 is LNHDA, CDR2 SQIVND (reference sequence). The V gene end was trimmed by 5 bases and the J gene end by 9 bases; junction bases not matched to a gene: 2. The CDR3 has 13 residues. CDR3 residues: CASSLTSGSEQFF. The CDR3 region has the DNA TGTGCCAGTAGTCTGACTAGCGGGAGTGAGCAGTTCTTC.